Below are 20 T cell receptor beta chains sequenced from a single sample in a study of control samples from healthy donors and cancer patients. Sequenced by immunoSEQ multiplex PCR; TCRdb stores in-frame clones only, minus some. The data show 260,000 or so clones, almost 85% seen once. Sequenced sample: PBMCs. The source is a woman aged 55-75 years with lung cancer.

The V call is TRBV28, the J call TRBJ1-2; D uncertain. The CDR3 is made up of 12 amino acids. In germline, CDR1 is MDHEN, CDR2 SYDVKM. V was pared by 3 bases and J by 7 bases, with 9 bases between. The DNA of the CDR3 is TGTGCCAGCAGTTTCCGGTGGTCTGGCTACACCTTC. This translates into CASSFRWSGYTF.

The rearrangement links TRBV11-2 to TRBJ2-7, with TRBD1 as a possible D gene (5 bases). V was clipped by 0 bases and J by 5 bases, with 8 bases between them. Germline CDR1 reads SGHAT; CDR2 reads FQNNGV. The CDR3 sequence is 13 residues long. CDR3 protein: CASSLDRAHEQYF. Written as DNA, the CDR3 is TGTGCCAGCAGCTTAGACAGGGCCCACGAGCAGTACTTC.

V is TRBV15 and J is TRBJ2-5; D possibly corresponds to TRBD1 (6 bases). The germline V and J ends were trimmed by 1 base and 5 bases, with 11 bases remaining between them. Germline V gives CDR1 LNHNV, CDR2 YYDKDF (reference sequence). The CDR3 contains 14 residues. Written as DNA, the CDR3 is TGTGCCACCAGCAGAGGGTCTAGGGGGGAGACCCAGTACTTC. Translated, it gives CATSRGSRGETQYF.

This clone was picked up a small number of times. Other DNA variants within this sample encode the same CDR3. The V call is TRBV6-5, the J call TRBJ1-5, with TRBD1 matching over 8 bases. Germline V gives CDR1 MNHEY, CDR2 SVGAGI. The CDR3 loop spans 14 amino acids. J was trimmed by 2 bases and V by 6 bases; bases with no gene match: 3. CDR3: CASSWGQGNQPQHF. As DNA, the CDR3 is TGTGCCAGCAGCTGGGGACAGGGCAATCAGCCCCAGCATTTT.

The chain joins TRBV7-2 to TRBJ2-1; 9 bases match TRBD1. Germline values: CDR1 SGHTA, CDR2 FQGNSA. V was clipped by 5 bases and J by 12 bases; unmatched bases: 5. The CDR3 is made up of 12 amino acids. The CDR3 loop reads CASSGTGGRQFF. Here the CDR3 DNA reads TGTGCCAGCAGCGGAACAGGGGGCCGGCAGTTCTTC.

The rearrangement links TRBV21-1 to TRBJ2-1; TRBD2, the D gene given by the table, was not confirmed from the DNA. TRBV21-1 is deemed a pseudogene. The CDR3 runs 15 residues. The CDR3 DNA reads as TGTGCCAGCAGCGCCGGGACTCACTCCTACAATGAGCAGTTCTTC. Its protein product is CASSAGTHSYNEQFF.

The chain links TRBV10-1 to TRBJ2-3; no reliable D call. Per the germline V gene, CDR1 is WNHNN and CDR2 is SYGVQD (reference sequence). Trimming removed 7 bases from V and 1 base from J, with 15 bases in between. The CDR3 has 15 residues. The DNA for the CDR3 is TGCGCCAGCAATCCCGGGCTCAGTGGCACAGATACGCAGTATTTT. It yields the protein CASNPGLSGTDTQYF.

The chain has TRBV2 and TRBJ2-1, with 7 bases aligning to TRBD1. Germline V gives CDR1 SNHLY, CDR2 FYNNEI. V shed 5 bases and J 6 bases; nucleotides not matched to a gene: 1. The length of the CDR3 is 12 residues. CDR3 residues: CASSRQGNEQFF. In DNA, the CDR3 is TGTGCCAGCAGTAGACAGGGCAATGAGCAGTTCTTC.

The gene calls are TRBV18 and TRBJ1-1; D is ambiguous. Germline assignment: CDR1 KGHSH and CDR2 LQKENI. The CDR3 is 15 amino acids. Trimming took off 3 bases at V and 1 base at J, with 12 bases between the two ends. CDR3 sequence reads: CASSPSIEGNTEAFF. As DNA, the CDR3 is TGTGCCAGCTCACCCTCGATTGAGGGGAACACTGAAGCTTTCTTT.

V gene TRBV7-8 combines with J gene TRBJ1-4, with TRBD1 as a possible D gene (5 bases). Deletions cut 7 bases from V and 4 bases from J, with 10 bases between. Germline CDR1 is SGHVS and CDR2 is FQNEAQ. The CDR3 covers 13 residues. Here the CDR3 reads CASTQQGNEKLFF. DNA of the CDR3: TGTGCCAGCACCCAGCAGGGTAATGAAAAACTGTTTTTT.

This sequence joins TRBV5-1 and TRBJ1-6; 10 nucleotides agree with TRBD1. CDR3 size: 16 residues. The germline CDR1 and CDR2 sequences are SGHRS and YFSETQ. Trimming cost V 3 bases and J 7 bases; bases outside gene matches: 7. The chain's CDR3 is CASSSQGQGTNSPLHF. CDR3 nucleotides: TGCGCCAGCAGCTCCCAGGGACAGGGGACGAATTCACCCCTCCACTTT.

The chain is built from TRBV7-9 and TRBJ1-2; D not certain. Germline CDR1 is SEHNR and CDR2 is FQNEAQ (reference sequence). This CDR3 contains 13 residues. V was clipped by 4 bases and J by 8 bases, with 14 bases between them. The CDR3 reads CASSYGLEGGYTF. The CDR3 bases are TGTGCCAGCAGCTACGGTTTAGAAGGGGGCTACACCTTC.

This chain links TRBV2 with TRBJ1-5, with D possibly TRBD1 on 6 matching bases. Trimming shortened V by 5 bases and J by 9 bases, and 17 bases separated the two germline ends. This CDR3 is built from 14 residues. The V gene's germline CDR1 is SNHLY and CDR2 FYNNEI. CDR3 loop: CASSKGELYRPQHF. The CDR3 DNA is TGTGCCAGCAGTAAGGGGGAGCTTTATCGGCCCCAGCATTTT.

The chain links TRBV19 to TRBJ1-2; D remains unclear. This CDR3 contains 13 residues. The V end lost 3 bases, the J end lost 2 bases, and 7 bases lay between the germline ends. The germline gives CDR1 LNHDA, CDR2 SQIVND (reference sequence). The CDR3 DNA sequence: TGTGCCAGTAGTATCAACCTCAACTATGGCTACACCTTC. Its translation is CASSINLNYGYTF.

This chain uses TRBV3-1 (or the pseudogene TRBV3-2) with TRBJ2-1; TRBD2 is a possible D gene (6 bases). In germline, CDR1 is LGHDT, CDR2 YNNKEL (reference sequence). V dropped 4 bases and J dropped 5 bases, with 12 bases sitting between them. The CDR3 has 14 residues. The CDR3: CASSPLAGNNEQFF. The DNA of the CDR3 is TGTGCCAGCAGCCCCCTGGCGGGAAACAATGAGCAGTTCTTC.

For the CDR3, the DNA is TGTGCCAGCAGTCCCATAGCGACCGGGGAGCTGTTTTTT. Protein sequence: CASSPIATGELFF. This chain connects TRBV27 to TRBJ2-2; D possibly corresponds to TRBD2 (5 bases). The germline gives CDR1 MNHEY, CDR2 SMNVEV (reference sequence). This CDR3 spans 13 amino acids. The V end was cut by 5 bases, the J end by 5 bases, with 9 bases between.

The rearrangement joins TRBV12-3 or TRBV12-4 to TRBJ2-2; 7 bases fit TRBD2. This CDR3 spans 13 amino acids. J was trimmed by 6 bases and V by 5 bases; bases with no gene match: 3. CDR3 amino acids: CASSRLAAGELFF. CDR3 in DNA: TGTGCCAGCAGTCGTCTAGCGGCCGGGGAGCTGTTTTTT.

V is TRBV24-1 and J is TRBJ2-1; D is unclear. The V gene lost 0 bases and the J gene lost 4 bases, with 12 bases spanning the gap. Germline V lookup: CDR1 KGHDR, CDR2 SFDVKD. This CDR3 comprises 16 residues. The CDR3 DNA follows: TGTGCCACCAGTGATTTGGGGTGGGGTGGTTACAATGAGCAGTTCTTC. Protein sequence: CATSDLGWGGYNEQFF.

In regard to this clone: An end of the junction does not agree with germline; a read error may underlie this. This chain joins TRBV7-7 and TRBJ2-2; D assignment may be TRBD1 or TRBD2 (5 bases each). The CDR3 is made up of 17 amino acids. Germline V gene data show CDR1 as SSHAT and CDR2 as FNYEAQ (reference sequence). The CDR3: CASSLEGRTPNTGELFF. The CDR3 region has the DNA TGTGCTAGCAGCTTAGAGGGTCGGACACCGAACACCGGGGAGCTGTTTTTT.

J is TRBJ2-3 and V is TRBV5-3, with D tentatively TRBD2 (6 bases). TRBV5-3 is an ORF; its function is uncertain. V was pared by 5 bases and J by 0 bases, with 10 bases between. This CDR3 comprises 14 residues. The CDR3, as DNA: TGTGCCAGAAGATACCTAGCGAGCACAGATACGCAGTATTTT. Its translation: CARRYLASTDTQYF.